The source of this T cell receptor beta chain is a study of T cells in Graves' hyperthyroidism and ophthalmopathy. The investigators amplified TCR beta CDR3 regions from RNA transcripts. During a first-round RT-PCR of the TCR CDR3, the HTBI primer set was used. MiXCR was run by TCRdb on the multiplex PCR reads, yielding one entry per CDR3 protein. The repertoire includes some 600,000 distinct CDR3 sequences, approximately 15% of them detected once, and more than 5% sits in the top ten. The germline V gene has CDR1 LGHDT and CDR2 YNNKEL (reference sequence). This CDR3 comprises 15 residues. Disease duration under 2 months; hyperthyroidism patients were aged 18 to 65. Uncontrolled infection, other autoimmune disease, pregnancy or lactation disqualified patients from enrolment. Clinical symptoms, serum thyroxine and TRAb, thyroid ultrasound and orbital computed tomography were used for the diagnoses. Extraction of PBMCs used 7.5 to 10 ml of fresh peripheral blood.

This clonotype was recorded a few times. A junction end diverges from the germline sequence, so it may reflect a read error. This TCR came from a woman in her twenties or thirties with Graves' hyperthyroidism that later progressed to Graves' ophthalmopathy. The gene calls are TRBV3-1 and TRBJ2-5; D is undetermined. The source material was blood. Here the CDR3 reads CAGSFRTHATETQYF. CDR3 nucleotide sequence: TGTGCCGGCAGTTTCAGGACCCATGCAACAGAGACCCAGTACTTC.